Listed below are T cell receptor beta chains from one sample, sequenced in a study of blood T cell repertoires in COVID-19. The table came from immunoSEQ multiplex PCR; TCRdb's copy has only in-frame clones and leaves some out. This sample has about 240,000 clones, with more than 75% found just once. Source material: peripheral blood. The origin of the receptors is a woman aged 55-70 years with active or convalescent COVID-19. Each CDR3 is given with its conserved first and last residue. D genes are given only for firm matches. Part of the rows lack a size; the others show once, few, many or a class for expanded clones.

TGTGCCAGCAGCCAACAGGGCCGGGGGAACTATGGCTACACCTTC	CASSQQGRGNYGYTF	.	.	TRBV3-1/TRBV3-2	TRBJ1-2	15
TGTGCCAGCTCTCCGAGAGGACAGGTGTTGAACACTGAAGCTTTCTTT	CASSPRGQVLNTEAFF	.	TRBD1	TRBV18	TRBJ1-1	16
TGTGCCAGCAGTCCACTCTCCCTCTTGGGAGGAAAACTGTTTTTT	CASSPLSLLGGKLFF	.	.	TRBV6-5	TRBJ1-4	15
TGTGCCAGCAGCCCGGGACAGGGATTAGTGGGCTACACCTTC	CASSPGQGLVGYTF	.	TRBD1	TRBV7-9	TRBJ1-2	14
TGTGCCACCAGTGAACCGGGACAGGGTATGAACACTGAAGCTTTCTTT	CATSEPGQGMNTEAFF	.	TRBD1	TRBV24-1	TRBJ1-1	16
TGTGCCGGGGGGAAGTCCTATAATTCACCCCTCCACTTT	CAGGKSYNSPLHF	.	.	TRBV27	TRBJ1-6	13
TGTGCCAGCAGTACCCAAGCGGGGCCCAAAATCTACGAGCAGTACTTC	CASSTQAGPKIYEQYF	once	TRBD2	TRBV27	TRBJ2-7	16
TGTGCCAGCAGTTACTCCTCTAGCGGGGTTAATGAGCAGTTCTTC	CASSYSSSGVNEQFF	.	TRBD2	TRBV6-2/TRBV6-3	TRBJ2-1	15
TGTGCCAGCAGCCCGCTTAAGGGGACAGGGGGCTACGAGCAGTACTTC	CASSPLKGTGGYEQYF	few	TRBD1	TRBV3-1/TRBV3-2	TRBJ2-7	16
TGTGCCAGCACCAGATCCCCGGGGACTGAAGCTTTCTTT	CASTRSPGTEAFF	.	.	TRBV2	TRBJ1-1	13
TGTGCCAGCAGCGAATACGGACTGGAGATAGAGACCCAGTACTTC	CASSEYGLEIETQYF	.	.	TRBV7-3	TRBJ2-5	15
TGTGCCAGCAGTCAGACCCCACCGGGACAGGGTATCCACGAGCAGTACTTC	CASSQTPPGQGIHEQYF	.	TRBD1	TRBV6-6	TRBJ2-7	17
TGTGCCAGCAGTCCGTACCCCATTCGGTTCTCTGAAGCTTTCTTT	CASSPYPIRFSEAFF	.	.	TRBV27	TRBJ1-1	15
TGTGCCTGGGCCCTAACTCCTACCTACAATGAGCAGTTCTTC	CAWALTPTYNEQFF	.	.	TRBV30	TRBJ2-1	14
TGTGCCAGCTCACCGGGACAGGGCCGGGAGACCCAGTACTTC	CASSPGQGRETQYF	.	TRBD1	TRBV18	TRBJ2-5	14
TGTGCCAGCACTCTAAGGGAGGGGTGGGCCTACGAGCAGTACTTC	CASTLREGWAYEQYF	few	TRBD2	TRBV6-5	TRBJ2-7	15
TGTGCCAGCAGCGTACAGGGTTCCTATGGCTACACCTTC	CASSVQGSYGYTF	.	.	TRBV9	TRBJ1-2	13
TGCGCCAGCAGTCCAACTAGCGGGGGGGCGGGAGATACGCAGTATTTT	CASSPTSGGAGDTQYF	.	TRBD2	TRBV10-2	TRBJ2-3	16
TGTGCCAGCAGTGACAGGGGTTCCACAGGTGAAGCTTTCTTT	CASSDRGSTGEAFF	.	.	TRBV6-4	TRBJ1-1	14
TGTGCCAGCAGCGCGGGACAGGGTAACTATGGCTACACCTTC	CASSAGQGNYGYTF	.	TRBD1	TRBV7-3	TRBJ1-2	14
TGTGCCAGCAGCCGGACGGTCGGGGGGCCCCCCTACGAGCAGTACTTC	CASSRTVGGPPYEQYF	.	.	TRBV7-8	TRBJ2-7	16
TGTGCCAGCAGCCGGGGGGCCGGTGCCTACGAGCAGTACTTC	CASSRGAGAYEQYF	few	.	TRBV7-9	TRBJ2-7	14
TGTGCCAGCAGTGAACAGGGTGTTAGTGGCTACACCTTC	CASSEQGVSGYTF	.	.	TRBV2	TRBJ1-2	13
TGTGCCAGCAGTTACGAGGGTCGAAATGGCTACACCTTC	CASSYEGRNGYTF	.	.	TRBV6-5	TRBJ1-2	13
TGTGCCAGCAGCCAGGGGACAGGAGGAAATGAAAAACTGTTTTTT	CASSQGTGGNEKLFF	few	TRBD1	TRBV14	TRBJ1-4	15
TGTGCCAGCAGCCCCGAAGGGCGGGACTATGGCTACACCTTC	CASSPEGRDYGYTF	.	.	TRBV7-3	TRBJ1-2	14
TGTGCCAGCAGCTTCGCGACTACAACTAGCACAGATACGCAGTATTTT	CASSFATTTSTDTQYF	.	.	TRBV6-2/TRBV6-3	TRBJ2-3	16
TGTGCCAGCAGCCAGGGGAGCTCCTATAATTCACCCCTCCACTTT	CASSQGSSYNSPLHF	.	.	TRBV7-4	TRBJ1-6	15
TGCGCCAGCAGCTTGGGGGAGTCGAACTATGGCTACACCTTC	CASSLGESNYGYTF	.	.	TRBV5-1	TRBJ1-2	14
TGTGCCAGAAGCTTGCAGGGGCTAATCCGGACAGATACGCAGTATTTT	CARSLQGLIRTDTQYF	.	.	TRBV5-3	TRBJ2-3	16
TGTGCCAGCAGTTCCAGAACGGGGAGAGGGAACACTGAAGCTTTCTTT	CASSSRTGRGNTEAFF	once	.	TRBV27	TRBJ1-1	16
TGTGCCAGCTCTGACAGCCGCAATCAGCCCCAGCATTTT	CASSDSRNQPQHF	.	.	TRBV12-3/TRBV12-4	TRBJ1-5	13
TGTGCCAGCAGCGCCCGACAGTTTCGCTCTGGGGCCAACGTCCTGACTTTC	CASSARQFRSGANVLTF	few	.	TRBV7-8	TRBJ2-6	17
TGTGCCAGCAGCACTTACGGGGGGAACACTGAAGCTTTCTTT	CASSTYGGNTEAFF	few	.	TRBV6-5	TRBJ1-1	14
TGTGCCACCAGCATTCCTCTAGGACAGGGGGCGAACACCGGGGAGCTGTTTTTT	CATSIPLGQGANTGELFF	.	TRBD1	TRBV15	TRBJ2-2	18
TGTGCCAGCAGCAGGGGGACTAGCGCCACGAATGAGCAGTTCTTC	CASSRGTSATNEQFF	.	TRBD2	TRBV7-2	TRBJ2-1	15
TGCAGCGTTGCCCAGGGGACCTACGAGCAGTACTTC	CSVAQGTYEQYF	.	.	TRBV29-1	TRBJ2-7	12
TGCGCCAGCAGCTTGGGACAGCGAGCCTACGAGCAGTACTTC	CASSLGQRAYEQYF	.	.	TRBV5-1	TRBJ2-7	14
TGTGCCAGTACCCCTTTGGGGCAGGGGAGCAATCAGCCCCAGCATTTT	CASTPLGQGSNQPQHF	.	.	TRBV19	TRBJ1-5	16
TGTGCCAGCATTTTGTCCGGGGGGGGTTACAATGAGCAGTTCTTC	CASILSGGGYNEQFF	many	TRBD2	TRBV7-2	TRBJ2-1	15
TGTGCCAGCAGTACCAACAGGGGTGGCTACACCTTC	CASSTNRGGYTF	once	TRBD1	TRBV27	TRBJ1-2	12
TGTGCCAGCAGTTACTTGGGACAGGGTGGCTATGGCTACACCTTC	CASSYLGQGGYGYTF	.	TRBD1	TRBV6-6	TRBJ1-2	15
TGTGCCAGCAGCGCTCCCGCACTAGCGGGGTCCTACAATGAGCAGTTCTTC	CASSAPALAGSYNEQFF	.	TRBD2	TRBV7-9	TRBJ2-1	17